This T cell receptor beta chain originates from a study of T cells in localized non-small cell lung cancer. Using immunoSEQ multiplex PCR, the repertoire was profiled, and TCRdb retains in-frame clones only, with some absent. The sample lists about 130,000 clones; 89% were seen once. Germline CDR1 is MDHEN and CDR2 is SYDVKM. Trimming stripped 7 bases from V and 1 base from J, with 17 bases between. CDR3 size: 15 residues. The material sequenced was peripheral blood, taken before any cancer treatment. The chain combines TRBV28 with TRBJ2-7; possible D gene TRBD2, 5 bases. The receptor's source is a female donor older than 55 with stage I lung adenocarcinoma. CDR3: CASTLRVMGSYEQYF. Here the CDR3 DNA reads TGTGCCAGCACCCTGAGGGTGATGGGGTCCTACGAGCAGTACTTC.